This T cell receptor beta chain was profiled in a study of blood T cell repertoires in COVID-19. On the study more broadly: Acute-phase and convalescent COVID-19 samples originated in the United States, Italy and Spain.

J was trimmed by 8 bases and V by 5 bases; bases with no gene match: 11. CDR3 size: 15 residues. In germline, CDR1 is SGDLS, CDR2 YYNGEE. Profiled with immunoSEQ multiplex PCR; TCRdb holds only in-frame clones, not every one. This table holds roughly 150,000 clones, around 82% found once. The TCR was taken from a human donor in a cohort sampled during active COVID-19. J is TRBJ1-4 and V is TRBV9; 8 nucleotides agree with TRBD1. Specimen: peripheral blood. In DNA form, the CDR3 reads TGTGCCAGCAGTCGGACAGGGTGGGGAAGCGAAAAACTGTTTTTT. This gives the protein CASSRTGWGSEKLFF.